This T cell receptor beta chain came from a study of blood T cell repertoires in COVID-19 (dated by TCRdb to the early 2020s). About the full investigation: The collaborator samples originated in the United States, Italy and Spain and spanned the acute and convalescent phases of COVID-19. Sample metadata almost always included a de-identified subject ID, COVID-19 status, age in years and sex. The material from the prospective study consisted of cDNA or gDNA derived from T cells, B-cell-depleted T cells, or PBMCs. Subjects who had been exposed to COVID-19, were actively infected with it, or had recovered from it provided the deeply sampled blood TCRbeta repertoires that made up the dataset. A freely available public database, intended as a resource for researchers studying the immune response to SARS-CoV-2, is where the repertoires were released. Where available, HLA class I and class II types were taken from metadata supplied by the sample provider and were not determined by assay-based typing. The samples were drawn from the first 160 participants of the ongoing ImmuneRACE study and from 1,200 or so subjects provided by 6 global collaborators.

Taken from the germline V gene, the CDR1 and CDR2 loops are SGDLS and YYNGEE. The CDR3, from cysteine to phenylalanine, totals 14 residues. The retained sequence is limited to the CDR3, 42 bases, with the frame set at the first base. V was cut back by 4 bases and J by 5 bases, leaving a gap of 15 bases between them. The collaborating institutions used their own protocols to collect whole blood in K2EDTA tubes. For TCRbeta analysis, collaborators shipped samples in one of three forms: frozen whole blood, isolated PBMCs, or DNA extracted from either of those sample types. The paper's findings and limits, for the study overall: The quantity of clinical and demographic metadata differed by source and by participant and was supplied without curation.

Notes on this clone: Its target antigen remains unknown. Base qualities are missing; no much larger clone stands one base away.

The immunoSEQ Assay, a bias-controlled multiplex PCR, was used to amplify TCRbeta CDR3 regions from genomic DNA. The paper's data handling went like this. Nucleated cell counts per sample were estimated from amplification of reference gene primers within the assay. Sequence reads were collapsed and filtered to measure the absolute abundance of every unique TCRbeta CDR3 rearrangement. For each sample, productive Simpson clonality was calculated as the square root of Simpson's diversity index over productive rearrangements. In its TCRdb copy, this immuneACCESS table keeps in-frame sequences only and misses some clones. Where compared with another copy, unresolved V genes explain less than half of these, and the others have no known cause. The V and J calls and clone size were taken over from that table, and D and trimming were inferred from the DNA. A total of 250,000 to 300,000 clones appear in this sample, 75% to 90% of them only once. The top ten hold about 11% of the sample.

The chain joins TRBV9 to TRBJ1-1; the D segment could be TRBD1, given 5 matching bases. Material for sequencing was peripheral blood. This receptor was taken from a woman in her 70s with acute or convalescent COVID-19. CDR3 loop: CASSLLTVMTEAFF. Here is the DNA: TGTGCCAGCAGCCTACTGACAGTGATGACTGAAGCTTTCTTT.